The entry that follows covers one TCR beta chain sequence. Its antigen is still unknown. The repertoire was sequenced with immunoSEQ multiplex PCR; TCRdb's copy has only in-frame clones and lacks some. Here the sample spans over 950,000 clones, around 77% being singletons. Trimming cost V 4 bases and J 5 bases; bases outside gene matches: 3. The CDR3 spans 14 residues. CDR1 LNHDA and CDR2 SQIVND come from the germline V gene (reference sequence). This record comes from a study of shared clonotypes between healthy human individuals. Overall study context: A couple of women and a few men aged 18 to 49 served as donors. Each donor's CD8 memory used one plate, CD8 naive two, each CD4 subset three.

Study-level results: Generation probabilities of non-shared clonotypes were lower (relative to those shared by all four donors). Among the subsets, naive ones generally showed larger estimated richness than memory ones.

The chain uses TRBV19 and TRBJ1-5; 9 bases fit TRBD1. The origin of this receptor is a man aged 18 to 30 in good health. Some clones in this sample may be carry-over from other donors' samples. The sample was memory CD4+ T cells from PBMCs. The subset denotes: CD45RA-negative fraction. In DNA form, the CDR3 reads TGTGCCAGTAGTACACAGGGGGCCCATCAGCCCCAGCATTTT. Protein product: CASSTQGAHQPQHF.